The subject of this entry is one T cell receptor beta chain. The antigen is unknown. TCRdb reprocessed the 5' RACE reads and reports one entry per CDR3 protein, with no DNA. This listing includes 250,000 to 300,000 distinct CDR3 sequences. The sample is drawn from a study of T cells expressing NK-cell markers. In the study overall: Sorted CD3+CD56-NKG2C+, CD3+CD56+NKG2C+ and CD3+CD56+NKG2C- T cells supplied the TCR beta repertoires. Seven donors tested HCMV-seropositive and one tested seronegative among the eight sequenced.

Study-wide findings and caveats: The share of CD8+ T cells held by dominant NKG2C+ clonotypes was about 1.0-7.5% in several donors.

The material sequenced was blood T cells: a sorted CD56 or NKG2C T cell subset, CD4+ or CD8+ T cells, or bulk PBMC T cells (not recorded which). The sequence came from a woman between 18 and 69 years old in good health.

CDR3 protein: CSAREAQRGNNEQFF. This chain uses TRBV20-1 with TRBJ2-1; there is no DNA to check the TCRdb D call of TRBD2. In germline, CDR1 is DFQATT, CDR2 SNEGSKA (reference sequence). There are 15 residues in the CDR3.